Each of the 27 T cell receptor beta chains below was sequenced from the same sample in a study of response to subunit inactivated influenza vaccine. TCRdb redid the calling of the RT-PCR reads with MiXCR, one entry per CDR3 protein. This sample yields about half a million distinct CDR3 sequences, of which 25% are seen a single time; 1.5% to 2% belongs to the top ten. The sample consisted of CD4+ T cells sorted from PBMCs, taken about 5 days after vaccination. Receptor source: a man in his fifties or sixties who received an inactivated influenza vaccine.

There are a few counts of this clonotype. This chain links TRBV7-2 with TRBJ2-1; 8 bases map to TRBD2. From germline, CDR1 is SGHTA and CDR2 FQGNSA. The V gene end was trimmed by 2 bases and the J gene end by 4 bases; junction bases not matched to a gene: 4. CDR3 size: 15 residues. The CDR3 loop reads CASSLIAGRYNEQFF. CDR3 DNA sequence: TGTGCCAGCAGCTTAATAGCGGGAAGATACAATGAGCAGTTCTTC.

Written as DNA, the CDR3 is TGCAGTGCTACAGAGAGCTCCTATAATTCACCCCTCCACTTT. Its translation: CSATESSYNSPLHF. V usage is TRBV20-1 and J usage is TRBJ1-6; D remains unclear. V gave up 4 bases and J gave up 0 bases, with 7 bases separating them. The CDR3 has 14 residues. Germline V gene sequence: CDR1 DFQATT, CDR2 SNEGSKA (reference sequence).

The rearrangement uses TRBV11-2 and TRBJ1-2; TRBD1 aligns across 9 bases. Per the germline V gene, CDR1 is SGHAT and CDR2 is FQNNGV. V lost 5 bases, J lost 7 bases, and 8 bases stayed unmatched. The CDR3 runs to 14 residues. The CDR3 DNA reads TGTGCCAGCAGCACACGACAGGGGGGATCTGGCTACACCTTC. This gives the protein CASSTRQGGSGYTF.

The chain recombines TRBV11-1 with TRBJ2-5; 9 bases align to TRBD1. Germline lookup yields CDR1 SGHAT and CDR2 FQDESV (reference sequence). V shed 5 bases, J shed 2 bases, and the junction held 6 bases outside the gene matches. The CDR3 length is 15 residues. The CDR3 is CASSRDRGTQETQYF. The CDR3 DNA reads as TGTGCCAGCAGCCGAGACAGGGGGACGCAAGAGACCCAGTACTTC.

This rearrangement joins TRBV7-2 to TRBJ2-5, with D maybe TRBD1 (6 bases). The CDR3 length is 14 residues. Trimming took off 5 bases at V and 2 bases at J, with 12 bases between the two ends. Germline V gives CDR1 SGHTA, CDR2 FQGNSA. CDR3 bases: TGTGCCAGCAGCCGGTACAGGGTACAAGAGACCCAGTACTTC. It is translated as CASSRYRVQETQYF.

This chain joins TRBV4-2 and TRBJ2-3, with a possible D match to TRBD2 (5 bases). Trimming took off 0 bases at V and 2 bases at J, with 12 bases between the two ends. The CDR3 consists of 16 residues. The germline V gene has CDR1 LGHNA and CDR2 YNFKEQ. CDR3 DNA sequence: TGTGCCAGCAGCCAAGATTACGGGATCAACACAGATACGCAGTATTTT. It yields the protein CASSQDYGINTDTQYF.

The genes are TRBV7-9 and TRBJ2-1, with D perhaps TRBD2 (6 bases). The CDR3 loop spans 12 amino acids. Trimming shortened V by 5 bases and J by 15 bases, and 17 bases separated the two germline ends. Per germline, CDR1 SEHNR and CDR2 FQNEAQ (reference sequence). As DNA, the CDR3 is TGTGCCAGCAGCCCGAGTGGGACTGTGGGGTTCTTC. The encoded protein is CASSPSGTVGFF.

In DNA, the CDR3 is TGCGCCAGCAGCTGGGAGGGGGGGCCCACTGAAGCTTTCTTT. Its protein is CASSWEGGPTEAFF. The V call is TRBV5-1, the J call TRBJ1-1; D perhaps matches TRBD1 (6 bases). This CDR3 has 14 residues. The ends were cut back, 3 bases at V and 4 bases at J, with 13 bases in the middle. The germline V gene has CDR1 SGHRS and CDR2 YFSETQ. Supplemented by reference TRBV5-1 and TRBJ1-1, the full variable domain reads KAGVTQTPRYLIKTRGQQVTLSCSPISGHRSVSWYQQTPGQGLQFLFEYFSETQRNKGNFPGRFSGRQFSNSRSEMNVSTLELGDSALYLCASSWEGGPTEAFFGQGTRLTVV.

The V and J genes are TRBV12-3 or TRBV12-4 and TRBJ1-1, with D perhaps TRBD1 (5 bases). The CDR3 runs 11 residues. The V end lost 6 bases, the J end lost 8 bases, and 10 bases lay between the germline ends. The CDR3 here is CASSPGFEAFF. In DNA, the CDR3 is TGTGCCAGCAGCCCAGGGTTCGAAGCTTTCTTT.

The chain recombines TRBV5-1 with TRBJ2-1, with TRBD1 matching over 7 bases. Germline lookup yields CDR1 SGHRS and CDR2 YFSETQ. This CDR3 contains 14 residues. V was clipped by 4 bases and J by 6 bases; unmatched bases: 7. CDR3 sequence (DNA): TGCGCCAGCAGCAAGGGGACAGACTCCAATGAGCAGTTCTTC. As protein: CASSKGTDSNEQFF.

This clonotype was counted at least ten times. The chain employs TRBV20-1 and TRBJ2-7, with D perhaps matching TRBD2 (6 bases). The germline gives CDR1 DFQATT, CDR2 SNEGSKA (reference sequence). Trimming took 6 bases from V and 7 from J, leaving 19 bases between them. The CDR3 runs 13 residues. Written as DNA, the CDR3 is TGCAGTGCCCCAGTCGGGAGTGCTTGGGAGCAGTACTTC. Its translation: CSAPVGSAWEQYF.

Worth noting for this clonotype: An end of the junction differs from the germline gene, which may be a read error. V is TRBV20-1 and J is TRBJ2-1, with TRBD1 as a possible D gene (5 bases). CDR1 is DFQATT, CDR2 SNEGSKA, per germline (reference sequence). There are 13 residues in the CDR3. Here the CDR3 DNA reads TGCAGTGCTAGGGACAAGGTCAAGTATGAGCAGCTCTTC. It codes for CSARDKVKYEQLF.

There are a few counts of this clonotype. V and J are TRBV20-1 and TRBJ2-3, with 7 bases matching TRBD1. Germline V CDR1 and CDR2: DFQATT, SNEGSKA (reference sequence). V shed 2 bases, J shed 0 bases, and the junction held 5 bases outside the gene matches. This CDR3 is 15 amino acids long. CDR3 sequence (DNA): TGCAGTGCTAGATCGAACAGGGGTAGCACAGATACGCAGTATTTT. The encoded protein is CSARSNRGSTDTQYF.

Only a few counts were recorded for this clonotype. This rearrangement joins TRBV2 to TRBJ2-5; TRBD1 might be the D (6 bases). The V gene's germline CDR1 is SNHLY and CDR2 FYNNEI. V lost 7 bases and J 4 bases, leaving 13 bases between the germline ends. This CDR3 is 13 amino acids long. CDR3 in amino acids: CASTGTGRETQYF. The DNA for the CDR3 is TGTGCCAGCACCGGAACAGGGAGAGAGACCCAGTACTTC.

The chain links TRBV2 to TRBJ2-5; 9 nucleotides match TRBD2. Germline CDR1 is SNHLY and CDR2 is FYNNEI. CDR3 size: 16 residues. With 5 bases clipped from V and 4 bases from J, the junction kept 11 bases outside the gene matches. The chain's CDR3 is CASSSIAGVTGETQYF. DNA of the CDR3: TGTGCCAGCAGTTCCATAGCGGGAGTCACCGGAGAGACCCAGTACTTC.

This clonotype was observed a few times. The rearrangement links TRBV29-1 to TRBJ1-1; 8 bases align to TRBD1. CDR3 length equals 12 residues. Germline trimming cut 8 bases from V and 5 bases from J; bases unmatched to any gene: 7. Germline values: CDR1 SQVTM, CDR2 ANQGSEA. The CDR3 loop is CSIGQGGTEAFF. The CDR3 nucleotides are TGCAGCATCGGACAGGGCGGAACTGAAGCTTTCTTT.

The chain is built from TRBV21-1 and TRBJ1-1; the D segment call TRBD1 is taken from the table without a DNA check. TRBV21-1 is deemed a pseudogene. There are 10 residues in the CDR3. CDR3 residues: CASGDSQAFF. The CDR3 DNA reads as TGTGCCAGCGGGGACAGCCAGGCTTTCTTT.

The rearrangement joins TRBV4-2 to TRBJ1-2; D is undetermined. The CDR3 runs to 15 residues. Germline values: CDR1 LGHNA, CDR2 YNFKEQ. V lost 0 bases and J lost 7, with 15 bases in between. The CDR3 coding sequence is TGTGCCAGCAGCCAAGATTATTTTCAGCGAGGTGGCTACACCTTC. Protein sequence: CASSQDYFQRGGYTF.

This clonotype was found a few times. The chain combines TRBV12-3 or TRBV12-4 with TRBJ2-3; possibly TRBD1 or TRBD2 for D (5 bases each). Trimming cost V 6 bases and J 2 bases, with 9 bases left between them. The CDR3 loop spans 13 amino acids. The CDR3, as DNA: TGTGCCAGCAGGGGGACCTTCACAGATACGCAGTATTTT. As protein: CASRGTFTDTQYF.

This clonotype was observed many times. The gene calls are TRBV4-3 and TRBJ2-7; D may correspond to TRBD1 or TRBD2 (5 bases each). The CDR3 length is 17 residues. The germline V gene encodes CDR1 LGHNA and CDR2 YSLEER. The V gene lost 0 bases and the J gene lost 3 bases, with 18 bases spanning the gap. The chain's CDR3 is CASSQDPRGRGGYEQYF. CDR3 DNA: TGCGCCAGCAGCCAAGATCCGAGGGGTCGGGGTGGCTACGAGCAGTACTTC.

The V call is TRBV7-9, the J call TRBJ2-3; tentatively, D is TRBD2 (6 bases). The ends were cut back, 6 bases at V and 1 base at J, with 14 bases in the middle. The CDR3 totals 15 residues. Looked up from germline, CDR1 is SEHNR and CDR2 is FQNEAQ (reference sequence). CDR3 amino acids: CASSHGAGRTDTQYF. The CDR3 DNA reads TGTGCCAGCAGTCACGGGGCGGGACGCACAGATACGCAGTATTTT. The full variable domain, in which reference TRBV7-9 and TRBJ2-3 provide the parts outside the CDR3, is DTGVSQNPRHKITKRGQNVTFRCDPISEHNRLYWYRQTLGQGPEFLTYFQNEAQLEKSRLLSDRFSAERPKGSFSTLEIQRTEQGDSAMYLCASSHGAGRTDTQYFGPGTRLTVL.

The chain employs TRBV20-1 and TRBJ2-3; no reliable D call. CDR1 and CDR2 (germline): DFQATT, SNEGSKA (reference sequence). The CDR3 has 15 residues. The V end lost 2 bases, the J end lost 1 base, and 13 bases lay between the germline ends. CDR3 sequence reads: CSARPLDTGTDTQYF. As DNA, the CDR3 is TGCAGTGCTAGACCCCTCGACACTGGCACAGATACGCAGTATTTT.

The V gene is TRBV27, the J gene TRBJ2-1; D gene ambiguous. CDR1 and CDR2 (germline): MNHEY, SMNVEV (reference sequence). V gave up 1 base and J gave up 9 bases, with 19 bases separating them. The CDR3 is 16 amino acids. CDR3 sequence (DNA): TGTGCCAGCAGTTTATACCGACTGAACACAAACGGTGAGCAGTTCTTC. It translates to CASSLYRLNTNGEQFF.

This clonotype was seen more than once but under ten times. The J gene is TRBJ2-7, the V gene TRBV11-2, with 12 bases that match TRBD1. Trimming cost V 4 bases and J 5 bases; bases outside gene matches: 6. The germline gives CDR1 SGHAT, CDR2 FQNNGV. The CDR3 sequence is 15 residues long. CDR3 in amino acids: CASSWGRDRGHEQYF. The CDR3 DNA follows: TGTGCCAGCAGCTGGGGCCGGGACAGGGGGCACGAGCAGTACTTC.

This chain links TRBV9 with TRBJ1-2; 7 bases align to TRBD1. Germline V lookup: CDR1 SGDLS, CDR2 YYNGEE. The trim removed 4 bases at V and 0 bases at J, leaving 9 bases unmatched. The CDR3 runs 16 residues. CDR3 region: CASSPWTGPSNYGYTF. CDR3 sequence (DNA): TGTGCCAGCAGCCCTTGGACAGGCCCTTCTAACTATGGCTACACCTTC.

This clonotype was detected only a few times. V gene TRBV20-1 combines with J gene TRBJ2-1; a weak D match, TRBD2 (5 bases). Germline V gives CDR1 DFQATT, CDR2 SNEGSKA (reference sequence). The CDR3 runs to 14 residues. Trimming removed 5 bases at V and 10 bases at J, with 21 bases between. CDR3 in amino acids: CSALRTRSTEEQFF. CDR3 DNA sequence: TGCAGTGCTTTGAGGACTCGGAGTACAGAGGAGCAGTTCTTC.

The genes are TRBV20-1 and TRBJ1-6; D may be TRBD1 (5 bases). The CDR3 spans 13 residues. Between the trimmed V and J ends, which lost 5 bases and 7 bases, there was a span of 12 bases. Germline-derived CDR1 and CDR2 are DFQATT and SNEGSKA (reference sequence). CDR3 nucleotides: TGCAGTGCTTATCAGGGACCAAATTCACCCCTCCACTTT. It specifies CSAYQGPNSPLHF.